This record looks at one TCR beta chain sequence and its context. This entry belongs to a study of control samples from healthy donors and cancer patients. The length of the CDR3 is 13 residues. In germline, CDR1 is SGHDN, CDR2 FVKESK. V was clipped by 0 bases and J by 7 bases, with 10 bases between them. Assay: immunoSEQ multiplex PCR; the TCRdb copy retains only in-frame clones and omits some. The sample has 100,000 to 150,000 clones, roughly 92% seen once. The chain joins TRBV14 to TRBJ2-7, with D possibly TRBD1 on 6 matching bases. The sequenced material came from PBMCs. The origin of this receptor is an elderly man with head and neck cancer. CDR3 protein: CASSQDLGTEQYF. CDR3 in DNA: TGTGCCAGCAGCCAAGATCTTGGGACAGAGCAGTACTTC.